This T cell receptor beta chain was observed in a study of CD8 T cells in ankylosing spondylitis. The V and J ends lost 4 bases and 1 base, in that order; junction bases with no gene match: 4. The germline gives CDR1 SGDLS, CDR2 YYNGEE. This CDR3 is 15 amino acids long. A note on this clonotype: The target antigen is unknown.

TCRdb itself ran the 5' RACE reads through MiXCR, one entry per CDR3 protein. This sample has hundreds of thousands of distinct CDR3 sequences, with about 25% found just once. General study points: Characteristic of ankylosing spondylitis blood, it appeared, was a TCR beta motif comprising roughly 8 highly homologous variants.

Specimen: blood, either unsorted or a sorted T cell fraction (not recorded which). This clonotype was obtained from a male donor with ankylosing spondylitis. The rearrangement joins TRBV9 to TRBJ1-2, with 10 bases aligning to TRBD1. The CDR3 loop reads CASSKRTGGNYGYTF. The DNA for the CDR3 is TGTGCCAGCAGCAAACGGACAGGGGGTAACTATGGCTACACCTTC. The full variable domain, in which reference TRBV9 and TRBJ1-2 provide the parts outside the CDR3, is DSGVTQTPKHLITATGQRVTLRCSPRSGDLSVYWYQQSLDQGLQFLIQYYNGEERAKGNILERFSAQQFPDLHSELNLSSLELGDSALYFCASSKRTGGNYGYTFGSGTRLTVV.